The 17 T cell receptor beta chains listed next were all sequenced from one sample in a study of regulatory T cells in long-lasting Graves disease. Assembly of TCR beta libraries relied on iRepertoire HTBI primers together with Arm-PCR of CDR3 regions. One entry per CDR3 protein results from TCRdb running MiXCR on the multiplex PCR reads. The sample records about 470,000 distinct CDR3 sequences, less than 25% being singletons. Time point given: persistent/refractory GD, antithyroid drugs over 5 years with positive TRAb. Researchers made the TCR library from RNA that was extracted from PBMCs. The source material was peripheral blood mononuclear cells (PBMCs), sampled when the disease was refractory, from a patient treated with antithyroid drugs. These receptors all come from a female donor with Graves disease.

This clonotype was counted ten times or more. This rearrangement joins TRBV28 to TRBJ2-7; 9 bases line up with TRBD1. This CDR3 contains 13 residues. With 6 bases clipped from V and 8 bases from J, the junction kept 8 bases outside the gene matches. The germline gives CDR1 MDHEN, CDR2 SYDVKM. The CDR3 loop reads CASSPGQGSKQYF. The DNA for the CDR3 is TGTGCCAGCAGCCCGGGACAGGGCTCTAAGCAGTACTTC.

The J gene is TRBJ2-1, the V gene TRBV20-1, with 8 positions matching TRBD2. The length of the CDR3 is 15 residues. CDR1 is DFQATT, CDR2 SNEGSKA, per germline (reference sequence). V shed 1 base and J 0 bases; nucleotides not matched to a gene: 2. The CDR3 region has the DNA TGCAGTGCTAGAGCCAGCGGGAGCTCCTACAATGAGCAGTTCTTC. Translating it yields CSARASGSSYNEQFF.

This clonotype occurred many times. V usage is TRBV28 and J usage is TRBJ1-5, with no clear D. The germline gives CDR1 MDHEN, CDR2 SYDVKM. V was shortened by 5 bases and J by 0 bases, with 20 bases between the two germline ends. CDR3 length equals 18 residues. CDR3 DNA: TGTGCCAGCAGTGGGAGGCGGGCGACTATTTATAGCAATCAGCCCCAGCATTTT. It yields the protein CASSGRRATIYSNQPQHF.

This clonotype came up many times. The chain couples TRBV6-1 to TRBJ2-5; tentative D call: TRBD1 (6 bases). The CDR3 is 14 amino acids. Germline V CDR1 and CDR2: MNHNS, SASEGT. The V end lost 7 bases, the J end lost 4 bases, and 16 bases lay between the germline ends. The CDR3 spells CASNHLNRVETQYF. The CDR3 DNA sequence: TGTGCCAGCAACCACCTTAACAGGGTAGAGACCCAGTACTTC.

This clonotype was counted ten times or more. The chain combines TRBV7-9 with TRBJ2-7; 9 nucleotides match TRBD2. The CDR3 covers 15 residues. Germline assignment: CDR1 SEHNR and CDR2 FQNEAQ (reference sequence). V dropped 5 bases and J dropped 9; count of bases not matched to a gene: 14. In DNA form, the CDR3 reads TGTGCCAGCAGCCCCTTTGGAGCGGGAGGTTCCTTGCAGTACTTC. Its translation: CASSPFGAGGSLQYF. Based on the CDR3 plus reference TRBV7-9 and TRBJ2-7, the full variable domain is DTGVSQNPRHKITKRGQNVTFRCDPISEHNRLYWYRQTLGQGPEFLTYFQNEAQLEKSRLLSDRFSAERPKGSFSTLEIQRTEQGDSAMYLCASSPFGAGGSLQYFGPGTRLTVT.

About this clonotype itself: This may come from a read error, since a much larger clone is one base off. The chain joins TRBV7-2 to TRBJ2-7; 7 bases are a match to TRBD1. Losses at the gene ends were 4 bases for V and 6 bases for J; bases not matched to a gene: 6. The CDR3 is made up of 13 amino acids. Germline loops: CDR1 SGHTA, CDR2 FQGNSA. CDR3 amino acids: CASSYRQGVEQYF. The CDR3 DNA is TGTGCCAGCAGCTATCGACAGGGAGTCGAGCAGTACTTC.

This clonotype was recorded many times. The CDR3 coding sequence is TGTGCCATCAGTGGCGCGGGAGAAGAGACCCAGTACTTC. Amino acids: CAISGAGEETQYF. The genes are TRBV10-3 and TRBJ2-5; 7 bases match TRBD2. Germline trimming cut 4 bases from V and 3 bases from J; bases unmatched to any gene: 2. There are 13 residues in the CDR3. Germline V lookup: CDR1 ENHRY, CDR2 SYGVKD.

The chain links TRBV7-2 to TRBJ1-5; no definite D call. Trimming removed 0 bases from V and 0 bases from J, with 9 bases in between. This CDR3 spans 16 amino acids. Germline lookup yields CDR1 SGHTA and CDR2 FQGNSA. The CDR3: CASSLAGSYSNQPQHF. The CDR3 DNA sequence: TGTGCCAGCAGCTTAGCAGGCAGTTATAGCAATCAGCCCCAGCATTTT.

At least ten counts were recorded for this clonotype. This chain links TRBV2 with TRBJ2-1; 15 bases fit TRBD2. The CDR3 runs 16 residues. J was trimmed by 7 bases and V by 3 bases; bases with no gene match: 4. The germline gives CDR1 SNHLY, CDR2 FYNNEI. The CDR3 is CASSDSGLAGGNEQFF. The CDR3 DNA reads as TGTGCCAGCAGTGATAGCGGACTAGCGGGAGGGAATGAGCAGTTCTTC.

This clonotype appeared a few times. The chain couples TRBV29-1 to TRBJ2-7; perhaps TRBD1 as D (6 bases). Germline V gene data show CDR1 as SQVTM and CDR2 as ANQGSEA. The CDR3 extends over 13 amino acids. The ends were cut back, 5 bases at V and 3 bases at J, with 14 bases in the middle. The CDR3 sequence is CSVTTGHLYEQYF. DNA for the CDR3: TGCAGCGTTACGACGGGACACCTCTACGAGCAGTACTTC.

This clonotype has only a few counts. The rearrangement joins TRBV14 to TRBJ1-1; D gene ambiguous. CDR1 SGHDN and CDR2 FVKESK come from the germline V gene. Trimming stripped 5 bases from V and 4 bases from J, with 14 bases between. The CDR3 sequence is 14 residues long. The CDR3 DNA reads TGTGCCAGCAGCGCCCTGAGTTCGGGCACTGAAGCTTTCTTT. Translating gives CASSALSSGTEAFF.

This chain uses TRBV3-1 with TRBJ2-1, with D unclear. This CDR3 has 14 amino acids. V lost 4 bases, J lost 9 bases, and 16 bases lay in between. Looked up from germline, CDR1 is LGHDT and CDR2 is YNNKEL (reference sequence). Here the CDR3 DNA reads TGTGCCAGCAGCCTCCCGAATGAGCTGGCTGAGCAGTTCTTC. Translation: CASSLPNELAEQFF.

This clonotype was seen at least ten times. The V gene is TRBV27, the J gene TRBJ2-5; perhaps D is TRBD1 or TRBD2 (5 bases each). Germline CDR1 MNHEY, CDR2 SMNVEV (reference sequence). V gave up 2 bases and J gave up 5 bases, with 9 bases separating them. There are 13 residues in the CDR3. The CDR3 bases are TGTGCCAGCAGTTTAGACGAGGGGGAGACCCAGTACTTC. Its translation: CASSLDEGETQYF.

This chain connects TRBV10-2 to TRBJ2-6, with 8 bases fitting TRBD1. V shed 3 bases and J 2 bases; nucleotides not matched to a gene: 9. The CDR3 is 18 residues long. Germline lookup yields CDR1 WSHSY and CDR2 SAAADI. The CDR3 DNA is TGCGCCAGCAGTGACCGGACAGGGTTAACTCCTGGGGCCAACGTCCTGACTTTC. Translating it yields CASSDRTGLTPGANVLTF.

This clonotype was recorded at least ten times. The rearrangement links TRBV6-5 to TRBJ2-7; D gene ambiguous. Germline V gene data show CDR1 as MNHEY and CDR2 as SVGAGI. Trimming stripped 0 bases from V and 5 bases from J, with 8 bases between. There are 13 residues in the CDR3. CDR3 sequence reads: CASSYSSAHEQYF. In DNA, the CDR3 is TGTGCCAGCAGTTACTCCTCGGCCCACGAGCAGTACTTC.

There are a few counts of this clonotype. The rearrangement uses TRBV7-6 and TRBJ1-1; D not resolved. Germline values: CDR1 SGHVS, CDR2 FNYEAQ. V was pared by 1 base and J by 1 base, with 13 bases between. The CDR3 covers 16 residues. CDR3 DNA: TGTGCCAGCAGCTTAGTACGGGTCTCCGGGAACACTGAAGCTTTCTTT. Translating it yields CASSLVRVSGNTEAFF.

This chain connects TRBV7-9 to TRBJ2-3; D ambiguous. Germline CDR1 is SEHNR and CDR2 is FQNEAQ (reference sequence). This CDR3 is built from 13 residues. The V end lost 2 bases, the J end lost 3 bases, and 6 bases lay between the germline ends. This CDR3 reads CASSLLVTDTQYF. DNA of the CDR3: TGTGCCAGCAGCTTATTGGTGACAGATACGCAGTATTTT.